Each of the 7 T cell receptor beta chains below was sequenced from the same sample in a study of T-cell memory formation after mild COVID-19 (dated by TCRdb to the early 2020s). The library relied on 5' RACE. Sequenced using an Illumina NovaSeq 6000. TCRdb passed the public sequencing reads through fastp at Q25 and MiXCR, retaining productive beta sequences. Rows with one shared CDR3 protein collapse into an entry with the most common genes and DNA. This sample gives more than 300,000 distinct CDR3 sequences in total; around 15% of them show up just once. About 21% of the sample lies in the top ten. The sample was PBMCs or a T cell subset sorted from them (not recorded which). These receptors all come from a man aged 18 to 29 who had mild COVID-19 (a few samples of this study predate the infection). The sample titles of this study are shuffled in the database, so cell type and time point are left out; the donor was told from shared clones.

The table lists this clonotype with a few counts. This chain connects TRBV20-1 to TRBJ2-3, with D perhaps matching TRBD1 (5 bases). Trimming stripped 3 bases from V and 1 base from J, with 17 bases between. Germline loops: CDR1 DFQATT, CDR2 SNEGSKA (reference sequence). This CDR3 is built from 16 residues. The CDR3 spells CSASRPRALRTDTQYF. CDR3 DNA sequence: TGCAGTGCTAGTAGACCCAGGGCGCTACGCACAGATACGCAGTATTTT.

This chain connects TRBV18 to TRBJ2-1, with 16 bases that match TRBD2. From germline, CDR1 is KGHSH and CDR2 LQKENI. V shed 5 bases, J shed 9 bases, and the junction held 7 bases outside the gene matches. The CDR3 covers 16 residues. CDR3 sequence reads: CASSSGTSGGAGEQFF. In DNA, the CDR3 is TGTGCCAGCTCATCCGGGACTAGCGGGGGGGCCGGTGAGCAGTTCTTC.

This clonotype appeared a single time. Mismatch with germline at one junction end may stem from a read error. The chain uses TRBV5-1 and TRBJ2-4; D remains unclear. The germline gives CDR1 SGHRS, CDR2 YFSETQ. The CDR3 totals 14 residues. This CDR3 reads CANSLLPGMNIQYF. CDR3 nucleotides: TGCGCCAACAGCTTGCTGCCGGGTATGAACATTCAGTACTTC. Looking up the rest from reference TRBV5-1 and TRBJ2-4 gives the full variable domain: KAGVTQTPRYLIKTRGQQVTLSCSPISGHRSVSWYQQTPGQGLQFLFEYFSETQRNKGNFPGRFSGRQFSNSRSEMNVSTLELGDSALYLCANSLLPGMNIQYFGAGTRLSVL.

The rearrangement uses TRBV30 and TRBJ2-5; D is perhaps TRBD2 (7 bases). Germline lookup yields CDR1 GTSNPN and CDR2 SVGIG (reference sequence). This CDR3 has 15 residues. V was shortened by 1 base and J by 8 bases, with 20 bases between the two germline ends. CDR3 residues: CAWSEGGGLQTTQYF. The CDR3, as DNA: TGTGCCTGGAGTGAGGGGGGGGGACTGCAGACTACCCAGTACTTC.

CDR3 DNA: TGTGCCAGCAGCCACGGCGAAAAACTGTTTTTT. Its translation: CASSHGEKLFF. The V gene is TRBV11-2, the J gene TRBJ1-4; D is uncertain. This CDR3 comprises 11 residues. Germline CDR1 is SGHAT and CDR2 is FQNNGV. The V end was cut by 5 bases, the J end by 8 bases, with 6 bases between.

The chain is built from TRBV7-2 and TRBJ1-2; D is unclear. The CDR3 extends over 15 amino acids. The germline V gene encodes CDR1 SGHTA and CDR2 FQGNSA. V was cut by 5 bases and J by 2 bases, with 15 bases left in between. Written as DNA, the CDR3 is TGTGCCAGCAGCGACTACCACATTCGGAACTATGGCTACACCTTC. As protein: CASSDYHIRNYGYTF.

This clonotype was recorded many times. The J gene is TRBJ1-3, the V gene TRBV12-3 or TRBV12-4; D is undetermined. The CDR3 spans 13 residues. V was trimmed by 2 bases and J by 8 bases, leaving 10 bases between them. The CDR3 here is CASSLNDGDTIYF. The CDR3 nucleotides read TGTGCCAGCAGTTTAAACGACGGGGACACCATATATTTT.